This passage covers 24 T cell receptor beta chains from one sample sequenced in a study of cytomegalovirus exposure and HLA in healthy donors. PCR employed 60 Vbeta and 13 Jbeta primers. The table came from immunoSEQ multiplex PCR; TCRdb's copy has only in-frame clones and leaves some out. The top ten clones hold 1.3% to 1.5% of a sample with some 150,000 clones, around 76% of them seen once. Specimen: PBMCs. Receptors originate from a man in his sixties in good health and CMV-seronegative.

The V and J genes are TRBV7-2 and TRBJ2-1; 9 bases agree with TRBD2. The V and J ends lost 8 bases and 4 bases, in that order; junction bases with no gene match: 15. CDR1 and CDR2 from the germline V gene are SGHTA and FQGNSA. The CDR3 extends over 17 amino acids. CDR3 nucleotide sequence: TGTGCCAGCCTCGTCGCGGGAGGGCGCCGGGCGTACAATGAGCAGTTCTTC. The encoded protein is CASLVAGGRRAYNEQFF.

For this clone: The sample has other DNA sequences that encode this CDR3 too. The chain recombines TRBV11-3 with TRBJ2-1; 8 bases align to TRBD2. The CDR3 is 14 amino acids. Germline lookup yields CDR1 SGHNT and CDR2 YENEEA. Trimming at V came to 4 bases and at J to 4 bases, leaving 3 bases not matched to a gene. In DNA, the CDR3 is TGTGCCAGCAGCTCTGCGGGAGGATACAATGAGCAGTTCTTC. It yields the protein CASSSAGGYNEQFF.

This sequence joins TRBV9 and TRBJ2-3; D is perhaps TRBD1 (6 bases). V lost 0 bases and J 6 bases, leaving 8 bases between the germline ends. The CDR3 totals 13 residues. Germline lookup yields CDR1 SGDLS and CDR2 YYNGEE. CDR3 region: CASSVDQGDTQYF. CDR3 sequence (DNA): TGTGCCAGCAGCGTAGACCAGGGGGATACGCAGTATTTT. Supplemented by reference TRBV9 and TRBJ2-3, the full variable domain reads DSGVTQTPKHLITATGQRVTLRCSPRSGDLSVYWYQQSLDQGLQFLIQYYNGEERAKGNILERFSAQQFPDLHSELNLSSLELGDSALYFCASSVDQGDTQYFGPGTRLTVL.

The V and J genes are TRBV29-1 and TRBJ2-3, with 8 bases lining up with TRBD2. The V segment lost 6 bases and the J segment 3 bases; nucleotides outside the gene matches: 8. Germline CDR1 reads SQVTM; CDR2 reads ANQGSEA. This CDR3 is 14 amino acids long. The CDR3 sequence: CSVLPGGVTDTQYF. CDR3 bases: TGCAGCGTCTTACCGGGGGGGGTAACAGATACGCAGTATTTT.

The V call is TRBV4-1, the J call TRBJ1-2; D is unclear. This CDR3 comprises 16 residues. Germline loops: CDR1 MGHRA, CDR2 YSYEKL. V lost 3 bases and J 2 bases, leaving 16 bases between the germline ends. This CDR3 reads CASSHQGGGTNYGYTF. The CDR3 nucleotides are TGCGCCAGCAGCCATCAAGGTGGCGGTACCAACTATGGCTACACCTTC.

The sample holds one count of this clone. The chain joins TRBV29-1 to TRBJ2-1; 9 positions agree with TRBD2. The CDR3 is made up of 14 amino acids. Germline-derived CDR1 and CDR2 are SQVTM and ANQGSEA. V lost 6 bases and J lost 12; bases outside the gene matches: 15. The CDR3 DNA reads TGCAGCGTCCCTGAGCGGGGGGCTTTAAAGGTGCAGTTCTTC. Its protein is CSVPERGALKVQFF.

Only a few counts were recorded for this clone. This rearrangement joins TRBV7-2 to TRBJ1-2; tentative D call: TRBD1 (5 bases). This CDR3 contains 14 residues. Trimming took 0 bases from V and 8 from J, leaving 13 bases between them. Germline values: CDR1 SGHTA, CDR2 FQGNSA. CDR3 DNA sequence: TGTGCCAGCAGCTTAGCTCAGGGTTCCTTCGGCTACACCTTC. Its translation: CASSLAQGSFGYTF.

This clone was seen once. This chain uses TRBV18 with TRBJ1-1; 12 bases map to TRBD1. V lost 4 bases to trimming and J lost 4 bases; unmatched junction nucleotides: 16. Germline V gene lookup returns CDR1 KGHSH and CDR2 LQKENI. This CDR3 contains 19 residues. The CDR3 DNA sequence: TGTGCCAGCTCACGGGACAGGGGGCCAACAATTTTATCTGGCACTGAAGCTTTCTTT. Protein: CASSRDRGPTILSGTEAFF.

The chain recombines TRBV5-4 with TRBJ2-3; 9 bases line up with TRBD2. The V segment lost 4 bases and the J segment 2 bases; nucleotides outside the gene matches: 8. This CDR3 is built from 16 residues. Germline V lookup: CDR1 SGHNT, CDR2 YYREEE (reference sequence). CDR3 sequence: CASSRGRGGNTDTQYF. As DNA, the CDR3 is TGTGCCAGCAGCAGGGGGCGGGGGGGCAACACAGATACGCAGTATTTT. The full variable domain, completed using reference TRBV5-4 and TRBJ2-3, is ETGVTQSPTHLIKTRGQQVTLRCSSQSGHNTVSWYQQALGQGPQFIFQYYREEENGRGNFPPRFSGLQFPNYSSELNVNALELDDSALYLCASSRGRGGNTDTQYFGPGTRLTVL.

This clone was seen once. The CDR3 bases are TGCGCCAGCAGCGAGCAGGGATGGAGCAATCAGCCCCAGCATTTT. As protein: CASSEQGWSNQPQHF. The chain has TRBV5-1 and TRBJ1-5; tentative D call: TRBD1 (5 bases). The germline V gene encodes CDR1 SGHRS and CDR2 YFSETQ. The CDR3 is 15 residues long. V dropped 4 bases and J dropped 1 base, with 12 bases sitting between them.

The chain employs TRBV28 and TRBJ2-7; TRBD2 matches 10 bases. V was clipped by 2 bases and J by 3 bases; unmatched bases: 19. The germline V gene encodes CDR1 MDHEN and CDR2 SYDVKM. The CDR3 totals 20 residues. The CDR3 loop reads CASSLGRALYGAGGIYEQYF. The CDR3, as DNA: TGTGCCAGCAGTTTAGGGAGGGCGTTATATGGAGCGGGAGGGATCTACGAGCAGTACTTC.

As for this clone: Other DNA sequences in the same sample also yield this CDR3. This chain links TRBV7-3 with TRBJ1-1; 7 positions agree with TRBD1. Trimming at V came to 4 bases and at J to 1 base, leaving 0 bases not matched to a gene. The CDR3 totals 13 residues. CDR1 and CDR2 from the germline V gene are SGHTA and FQGTGA. CDR3: CASSWDRNTEAFF. The CDR3 bases are TGTGCCAGCAGCTGGGACAGGAACACTGAAGCTTTCTTT.

There are a few counts of this clone. The CDR3 region is CASSVGGNMNTEAFF. CDR3 nucleotide sequence: TGTGCCAGCAGTGTGGGAGGAAACATGAACACTGAAGCTTTCTTT. V gene TRBV2 combines with J gene TRBJ1-1; no clear D gene. The CDR3 is 15 residues long. In germline, CDR1 is SNHLY, CDR2 FYNNEI. V lost 4 bases and J 0 bases, leaving 12 bases between the germline ends.

The V gene is TRBV6-6, the J gene TRBJ2-3, with 10 bases fitting TRBD1. The CDR3 loop spans 15 amino acids. CDR1 and CDR2 (germline): MNHNY, SVGAGI (reference sequence). The junction had 7 bases not matched to a gene; V was cut back by 8 bases and J by 2 bases. DNA for the CDR3: TGTGCCAGCCCTTCGGGACAGGGGTCCACAGATACGCAGTATTTT. Its translation is CASPSGQGSTDTQYF.

This clone has only one observation. The CDR3 spells CASTFEENTGELFF. CDR3 in DNA: TGTGCCAGCACTTTTGAGGAGAACACCGGGGAGCTGTTTTTT. The gene calls are TRBV6-1 and TRBJ2-2; D call uncertain. This CDR3 is built from 14 residues. Germline loops: CDR1 MNHNS, CDR2 SASEGT. Between the trimmed V and J ends, which lost 7 bases and 1 base, there was a span of 10 bases.

J is TRBJ2-5 and V is TRBV28, with TRBD2 matching over 7 bases. The trim removed 4 bases at V and 5 bases at J, leaving 10 bases unmatched. CDR1 and CDR2 (germline): MDHEN, SYDVKM. The CDR3 runs to 15 residues. CDR3 coding DNA: TGTGCCAGCAGTTCACCGGGTCTTAGCGGGGAGACCCAGTACTTC. It encodes CASSSPGLSGETQYF.

The chain recombines TRBV27 with TRBJ1-2; TRBD1 aligns across 7 bases. Germline V lookup: CDR1 MNHEY, CDR2 SMNVEV (reference sequence). The CDR3 is 14 amino acids. The ends lost 2 bases at V and 3 bases at J; junction bases unmatched: 3. This chain's CDR3 is CASSLDREDYGYTF. CDR3 DNA: TGTGCCAGCAGTTTAGACAGGGAGGACTATGGCTACACCTTC.

The chain employs TRBV6-4 and TRBJ2-3; D gene ambiguous. Trimming took off 4 bases at V and 6 bases at J, with 14 bases between the two ends. The CDR3 is 14 residues long. Germline assignment: CDR1 MRHNA and CDR2 SNTAGT. The CDR3 here is CASSAQTSGDTQYF. DNA for the CDR3: TGTGCCAGCAGTGCCCAAACGTCCGGGGATACGCAGTATTTT.

The chain is built from TRBV19 and TRBJ2-1; D gene unclear. The V end lost 7 bases, the J end lost 0 bases, and 10 bases lay between the germline ends. The CDR3 loop spans 14 amino acids. The germline CDR1 and CDR2 sequences are LNHDA and SQIVND (reference sequence). As DNA, the CDR3 is TGTGCCAGTACCAGGCAGAGCTCCTACAATGAGCAGTTCTTC. Its protein product is CASTRQSSYNEQFF.

The rearrangement uses TRBV28 and TRBJ2-7, with a possible D match to TRBD1 (6 bases). V lost 7 bases and J lost 4, with 14 bases in between. The CDR3 sequence is 13 residues long. The germline CDR1 and CDR2 sequences are MDHEN and SYDVKM. For the CDR3, the DNA is TGTGCCAGCACCCTGGACAGCCTTTACGAGCAGTACTTC. It yields the protein CASTLDSLYEQYF.

The chain has TRBV6-5 and TRBJ2-3, with D perhaps TRBD2 (5 bases). This CDR3 is built from 15 residues. V was cut by 5 bases and J by 1 base, with 13 bases left in between. The germline V gene has CDR1 MNHEY and CDR2 SVGAGI. CDR3 loop: CASSLMRGRTDTQYF. The CDR3 coding sequence is TGTGCCAGCAGTCTCATGCGAGGGCGCACAGATACGCAGTATTTT.

This chain joins TRBV6-5 and TRBJ1-1, with 7 nucleotides matching TRBD1. The CDR3 spans 14 residues. Germline V CDR1 and CDR2: MNHEY, SVGAGI. V lost 6 bases and J lost 6; bases outside the gene matches: 10. In nucleotides, the CDR3 is TGTGCCAGCAGACGGAACGACAGGGACGCTGAAGCTTTCTTT. Translating gives CASRRNDRDAEAFF.

This rearrangement joins TRBV5-1 to TRBJ2-5; the match to TRBD2 covers 12 bases. Judging by the DNA end, TRBJ2-7 fits better; the J call may be wrong. Germline V gene sequence: CDR1 SGHRS, CDR2 YFSETQ. The CDR3 has 17 amino acids. In DNA, the CDR3 is TGCGCCAGCAGCCCGACTAGCGGGAGTATGCCTACCTACGAGCAGTACTTC. The encoded protein is CASSPTSGSMPTYEQYF.

The CDR3 DNA reads as TGTGCCAGTAGTCCCCAGGGGGGAGTCTATGGCTACACCTTC. It yields the protein CASSPQGGVYGYTF. The genes are TRBV19 and TRBJ1-2; 7 bases line up with TRBD1. CDR1 is LNHDA, CDR2 SQIVND, per germline (reference sequence). This CDR3 contains 14 residues. V trimming: 5 bases; J trimming: 4 bases; junction bases outside the gene matches: 7.